The rows below give T cell receptor beta chains drawn from one sample of a study of cytotoxic CD8 clonotypes in ibrutinib-treated CLL. Here immunoSEQ multiplex PCR was the method, and the copy in TCRdb shows in-frame clones only, minus some. The data hold 150,000 to 200,000 clones, with approximately 90% observed a single time. The sequencing here drew on PBMCs, taken at disease progression, from a patient treated with ibrutinib. The receptors shown here come from a human donor with chronic lymphocytic leukemia. The CDR3 runs from the conserved cysteine through the conserved F or W. D genes are given only for firm matches. Clone size appears in some rows only: once, few, many, or a class for an expanded clone.

V	J	size	D	CDR3	DNA
TRBV18	TRBJ1-3	.	.	CASSPTSTSSGNTIYF	TGTGCCAGCTCACCAACCTCGACGAGCTCTGGAAACACCATATATTTT
TRBV7-6	TRBJ2-1	once	.	CASSLDAPGGNEQFF	TGTGCCAGCAGCTTAGACGCCCCTGGTGGCAATGAGCAGTTCTTC
TRBV19	TRBJ2-5	.	.	CASRNRLAPQETQYF	TGTGCCAGTAGAAATCGGCTAGCACCCCAAGAGACCCAGTACTTC
TRBV5-4	TRBJ1-1	many	.	CASSPQSKGDTEAFF	TGTGCCAGCAGCCCACAATCAAAGGGGGACACTGAAGCTTTCTTT
TRBV6-6	TRBJ2-1	.	.	CASSYQPRGNEQFF	TGTGCCAGCAGTTACCAACCGCGGGGCAATGAGCAGTTCTTC
TRBV28	TRBJ2-1	once	.	CASSLGGYNEQFF	TGTGCCAGCAGTTTAGGAGGCTACAATGAGCAGTTCTTC
TRBV5-6	TRBJ2-7	.	.	CASSLAEVEQYF	TGTGCCAGCAGCTTGGCTGAAGTCGAGCAGTACTTC
TRBV6-1	TRBJ1-5	.	.	CASSEQPNQPQHF	TGTGCCAGCAGTGAACAGCCCAATCAGCCCCAGCATTTT
TRBV2	TRBJ2-1	.	TRBD2	CAIVAGGSDLEQFF	TGTGCCATCGTAGCGGGAGGGAGCGACCTTGAGCAGTTCTTC
TRBV5-1	TRBJ1-2	.	TRBD1	CASSSGPGQGAYGYTF	TGCGCCAGCAGCAGCGGACCGGGACAGGGGGCCTATGGCTACACCTTC
TRBV7-8	TRBJ2-5	.	.	CASSFRRIETQYF	TGTGCCAGCAGCTTTCGCAGGATAGAGACCCAGTACTTC
TRBV5-1	TRBJ1-3	.	.	CASSLARGRENTIYF	TGCGCCAGCAGCTTGGCCCGGGGGCGCGAAAACACCATATATTTT
TRBV2	TRBJ2-3	.	.	CASLFGGRGDTQYF	TGTGCCAGCCTCTTCGGCGGAAGGGGAGATACGCAGTATTTT
TRBV5-1	TRBJ2-1	.	TRBD2	CASSHAGVPRTNEQFF	TGCGCCAGCTCCCATGCGGGAGTTCCTCGCACCAATGAGCAGTTCTTC
TRBV5-1	TRBJ1-5	.	.	CASSLGAGVNQPQHF	TGCGCCAGCAGCTTGGGGGCCGGGGTCAATCAGCCCCAGCATTTT
TRBV5-8	TRBJ1-5	.	.	CASRIEGSGQPQHF	TGTGCCAGCAGGATTGAGGGCTCTGGGCAGCCCCAGCATTTT
TRBV7-9	TRBJ2-3	.	TRBD2	CASSLASASGTPDTQYF	TGTGCCAGCAGCTTAGCGTCGGCTAGCGGGACCCCAGATACGCAGTATTTT
TRBV5-4	TRBJ1-1	once	.	CASSLVANTEAFF	TGTGCCAGCAGCTTGGTGGCGAACACTGAAGCTTTCTTT
TRBV19	TRBJ2-1	.	.	CASSQGRWDEQFF	TGTGCCAGTAGTCAGGGGCGCTGGGATGAGCAGTTCTTC
TRBV7-6	TRBJ1-1	few	.	CASSLTGNTEAFF	TGTGCCAGCAGCCTGACAGGGAACACTGAAGCTTTCTTT
TRBV28	TRBJ2-2	.	TRBD2	CASSPTGTSGTGELFF	TGTGCCAGCAGTCCAACCGGGACTAGCGGGACCGGGGAGCTGTTTTTT
TRBV21-1	TRBJ2-1	once	.	CASSKKSRTADEQFF	TGTGCCAGCAGCAAAAAATCCCGGACGGCGGATGAGCAGTTCTTC
TRBV4-1	TRBJ2-5	.	TRBD2	CASSQDSGRAGETQYF	TGCGCCAGCAGCCAAGATAGCGGGAGGGCCGGAGAGACCCAGTACTTC
TRBV18	TRBJ1-5	.	.	CASSPPGANQPQHF	TGTGCCAGCTCACCCCCCGGGGCTAATCAGCCCCAGCATTTT
TRBV19	TRBJ1-1	few	.	CASSTQTGSTEAFF	TGTGCCAGTAGTACCCAAACAGGGAGCACTGAAGCTTTCTTT
TRBV5-1	TRBJ2-2	.	.	CASSFAQPTGELFF	TGCGCCAGCAGCTTCGCACAACCCACCGGGGAGCTGTTTTTT
TRBV4-1	TRBJ2-7	.	TRBD2	CASSQEEPAGGAYEQYF	TGCGCCAGCAGCCAAGAGGAGCCAGCGGGAGGTGCCTACGAGCAGTACTTC
TRBV19	TRBJ2-7	.	.	CASSIRGSSYEQYF	TGTGCCAGTAGTATAAGAGGCAGCTCCTACGAGCAGTACTTC
TRBV5-4	TRBJ2-1	.	TRBD2	CASSLGGTSGRSGYNEQFF	TGTGCCAGCAGCTTGGGGGGGACTAGCGGGAGGTCGGGTTACAATGAGCAGTTCTTC
TRBV30	TRBJ1-2	.	.	CAWSVHGAGYTF	TGTGCCTGGAGTGTACATGGGGCTGGCTACACCTTC
TRBV10-3	TRBJ2-1	.	TRBD2	CAISAGGNEQFF	TGTGCCATCAGTGCGGGGGGCAATGAGCAGTTCTTC
TRBV27	TRBJ2-1	.	TRBD2	CASKLGLAEYNEQFF	TGTGCCAGCAAACTAGGACTAGCAGAGTACAATGAGCAGTTCTTC
TRBV30	TRBJ2-2	.	TRBD2	CAWRSSGSGWSGELFF	TGTGCCTGGAGGTCTAGCGGGAGTGGTTGGTCCGGGGAGCTGTTTTTT
TRBV29-1	TRBJ2-7	.	TRBD2	CSVETSGSYEQYF	TGCAGCGTTGAAACTAGCGGCTCCTACGAGCAGTACTTC
TRBV29-1	TRBJ1-1	.	.	CSVAPTGNTEAFF	TGCAGCGTTGCCCCGACAGGAAACACTGAAGCTTTCTTT
TRBV7-7	TRBJ1-1	.	.	CASSPVTVNTEAFF	TGTGCCAGCAGCCCGGTGACAGTGAACACTGAAGCTTTCTTT
TRBV12-5	TRBJ1-5	.	.	CASDLDKFPGAGWDQPQHF	TGTGCTAGTGATCTCGACAAATTCCCTGGAGCGGGGTGGGATCAGCCCCAGCATTTT
TRBV29-1	TRBJ1-2	.	TRBD1	CSADRASNYGYTF	TGCAGCGCTGACAGGGCTTCTAACTATGGCTACACCTTC
TRBV9	TRBJ1-2	.	.	CASSVDSYGYTF	TGTGCCAGCAGCGTAGACAGCTATGGCTACACCTTC
TRBV10-3	TRBJ2-1	.	TRBD1	CATQDRVGINEQFF	TGTGCCACCCAGGACAGGGTAGGGATCAATGAGCAGTTCTTC